The following is a T cell receptor beta chain sequence with its context. Its antigen is still unknown. This entry comes from a study of cytomegalovirus exposure and HLA in healthy donors. The CDR3 extends over 15 amino acids. V dropped 0 bases and J dropped 5 bases, with 11 bases sitting between them. Germline V CDR1 and CDR2: SGHRS, YFSETQ. Overall study findings and caveats: A later analysis linked a missense DCLRE1C variant to TCR beta V- and J-gene trimming. A later analysis reported that several of the most significant clusters appeared to be linked to common viral pathogens, among them Epstein-Barr virus.

PCR primers comprised 60 Vbeta and 13 Jbeta primers. The data were produced by immunoSEQ multiplex PCR, yet TCRdb's version contains in-frame clones alone and is incomplete. This sample has 150,000 to 250,000 clones, with approximately 83% found just once. The chain employs TRBV5-1 and TRBJ2-2; D perhaps matches TRBD1 (5 bases). Material for sequencing was PBMCs. The receptor comes from a boy younger than 10 in good health and CMV-seronegative. CDR3 sequence (DNA): TGCGCCAGCAGCTTGGAGGGGTTCAAGACCGGGGAGCTGTTTTTT. This gives the protein CASSLEGFKTGELFF.